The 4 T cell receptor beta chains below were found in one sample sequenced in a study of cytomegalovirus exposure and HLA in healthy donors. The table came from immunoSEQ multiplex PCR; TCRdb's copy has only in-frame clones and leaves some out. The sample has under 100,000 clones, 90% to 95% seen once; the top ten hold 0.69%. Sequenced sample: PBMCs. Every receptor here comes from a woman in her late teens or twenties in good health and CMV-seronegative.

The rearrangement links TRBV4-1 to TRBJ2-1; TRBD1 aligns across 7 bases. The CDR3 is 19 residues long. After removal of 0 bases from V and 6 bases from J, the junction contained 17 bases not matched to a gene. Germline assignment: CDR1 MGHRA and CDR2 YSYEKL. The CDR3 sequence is CASSQDVGDRDLMGNEQFF. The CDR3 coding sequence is TGCGCCAGCAGCCAAGATGTAGGCGACAGGGACCTTATGGGCAATGAGCAGTTCTTC.

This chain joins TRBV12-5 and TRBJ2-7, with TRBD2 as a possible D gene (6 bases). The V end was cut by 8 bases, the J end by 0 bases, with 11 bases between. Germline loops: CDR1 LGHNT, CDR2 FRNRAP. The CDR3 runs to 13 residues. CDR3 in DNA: TGTGCTAGTACAACCGGGGGCTCCTACGAGCAGTACTTC. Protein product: CASTTGGSYEQYF. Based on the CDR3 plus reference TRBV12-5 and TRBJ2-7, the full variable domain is DARVTQTPRHKVTEMGQEVTMRCQPILGHNTVFWYRQTMMQGLELLAYFRNRAPLDDSGMPKDRFSAEMPDATLATLKIQPSEPRDSAVYFCASTTGGSYEQYFGPGTRLTVT.

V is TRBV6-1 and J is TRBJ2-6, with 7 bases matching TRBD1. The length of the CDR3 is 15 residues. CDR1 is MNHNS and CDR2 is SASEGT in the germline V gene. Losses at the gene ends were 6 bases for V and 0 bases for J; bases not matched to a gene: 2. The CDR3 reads CASRTGSSGANVLTF. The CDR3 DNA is TGTGCCAGCAGGACAGGGAGCTCTGGGGCCAACGTCCTGACTTTC.

The CDR3 loop is CASSPGGGTTNEKLFF. DNA of the CDR3: TGTGCCAGCTCACCAGGGGGGGGCACAACTAATGAAAAACTGTTTTTT. The chain recombines TRBV18 with TRBJ1-4; D possibly corresponds to TRBD1 (6 bases). This CDR3 is 16 amino acids long. Germline V CDR1 and CDR2: KGHSH, LQKENI. V gave up 2 bases and J gave up 0 bases, with 10 bases separating them. The variable domain in full, completed from reference TRBV18 and TRBJ1-4, reads NAGVMQNPRHLVRRRGQEARLRCSPMKGHSHVYWYRQLPEEGLKFMVYLQKENIIDESGMPKERFSAEFPKEGPSILRIQQVVRGDSAAYFCASSPGGGTTNEKLFFGSGTQLSVL.